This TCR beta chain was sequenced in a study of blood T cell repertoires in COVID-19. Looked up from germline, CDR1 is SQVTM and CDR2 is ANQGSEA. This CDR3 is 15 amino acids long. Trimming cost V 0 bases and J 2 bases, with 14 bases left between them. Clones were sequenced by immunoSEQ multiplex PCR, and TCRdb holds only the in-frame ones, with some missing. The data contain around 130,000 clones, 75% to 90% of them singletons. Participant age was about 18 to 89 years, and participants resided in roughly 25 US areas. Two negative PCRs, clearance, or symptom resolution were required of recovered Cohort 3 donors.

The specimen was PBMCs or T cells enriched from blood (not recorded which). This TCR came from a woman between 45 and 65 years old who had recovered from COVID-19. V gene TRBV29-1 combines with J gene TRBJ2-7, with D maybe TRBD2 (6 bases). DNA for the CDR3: TGCAGCGTTGAAGACTCCGGGACTTCCACCTACGAGCAGTACTTC. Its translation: CSVEDSGTSTYEQYF.